A single sample gave rise to the 22 T cell receptor beta chains below, sequenced in a study of CD8+ T cells in alopecia areata. Extraction and reverse transcription of RNA yielded cDNA as the sequencing template. Using immunoSEQ multiplex PCR, the repertoire was profiled, and TCRdb retains in-frame clones only, with some absent. The sample consists of 110,000 to 150,000 clones, roughly 46% of them appearing once. This specimen was CD4+ T cells sorted from blood, taken at week 0. The receptors stem from a human donor with alopecia areata.

This clone came up a few times. The chain joins TRBV7-2 to TRBJ2-7, with D tentatively TRBD1 (6 bases). Trimming took 2 bases from V and 2 from J, leaving 10 bases between them. The CDR3 has 14 residues. Germline CDR1 reads SGHTA; CDR2 reads FQGNSA. The CDR3 is CASSLIQGPYEQYF. DNA for the CDR3: TGTGCCAGCAGCTTAATCCAGGGGCCCTACGAGCAGTACTTC.

This clone has a count of ten or more. The chain carries TRBV7-2 and TRBJ2-2, with 9 positions matching TRBD2. CDR1 and CDR2 (germline): SGHTA, FQGNSA. The CDR3 runs to 14 residues. J gave up 9 bases and V 6 bases, and 8 bases lay outside the gene matches. In DNA, the CDR3 is TGTGCCAGCAGAAATAGCGGGAGTACGAGGGAGCTGTTTTTT. It encodes CASRNSGSTRELFF.

This chain joins TRBV7-2 and TRBJ2-6; D possibly matches TRBD1 or TRBD2 (5 bases each). Looked up from germline, CDR1 is SGHTA and CDR2 is FQGNSA. This CDR3 region has 15 residues. V lost 6 bases, J lost 4 bases, and 13 bases lay in between. CDR3 protein: CASRRTRDGANVLTF. DNA of the CDR3: TGTGCCAGCAGACGTACTAGGGACGGGGCCAACGTCCTGACTTTC.

The chain joins TRBV7-8 to TRBJ1-1, with D possibly TRBD1 on 6 matching bases. Germline CDR1 reads SGHVS; CDR2 reads FQNEAQ. The V gene lost 4 bases and the J gene lost 5 bases, with 8 bases spanning the gap. The CDR3 length is 12 residues. The CDR3 reads CASSSRGTEAFF. In nucleotides, the CDR3 is TGTGCCAGCAGCTCCAGGGGTACTGAAGCTTTCTTT.

This chain's CDR3 is CASSTTPSGANVLTF. CDR3 coding DNA: TGTGCCAGCAGTACCACGCCCTCTGGGGCCAACGTCCTGACTTTC. V gene TRBV7-7 combines with J gene TRBJ2-6; D remains ambiguous. Germline V gene lookup returns CDR1 SSHAT and CDR2 FNYEAQ (reference sequence). V lost 6 bases, J lost 0 bases, and 9 bases lay in between. The CDR3 consists of 15 residues.

This clone appeared a few times. The chain employs TRBV25-1 and TRBJ1-1, with D unresolved. The length of the CDR3 is 13 residues. Germline-derived CDR1 and CDR2 are MGHDK and SYGVNS. V dropped 4 bases and J dropped 10 bases, with 16 bases sitting between them. CDR3 sequence reads: CASSGAGAGRAFF. CDR3 nucleotide sequence: TGTGCCAGCAGTGGGGCGGGAGCGGGTAGAGCTTTCTTT.

The chain links TRBV7-3 to TRBJ2-1, with a possible D match to TRBD1 (5 bases). This CDR3 contains 15 residues. Germline V lookup: CDR1 SGHTA, CDR2 FQGTGA. The V end lost 5 bases, the J end lost 0 bases, and 11 bases lay between the germline ends. CDR3 protein: CASSLSTGSYNEQFF. In DNA, the CDR3 is TGTGCCAGCAGCCTGAGCACAGGCTCCTACAATGAGCAGTTCTTC.

This clone appeared many times. The J gene is TRBJ2-5, the V gene TRBV6-5; D unresolved. CDR1 MNHEY and CDR2 SVGAGI come from the germline V gene. The germline V and J ends were trimmed by 6 bases and 4 bases, with 9 bases remaining between them. CDR3 length: 12 residues. DNA of the CDR3: TGTGCCAGCAGCACTCGAGGAGAGACCCAGTACTTC. It is translated as CASSTRGETQYF.

This clone occurred once. This chain connects TRBV18 to TRBJ2-7; D unresolved. The CDR3 is made up of 15 amino acids. Germline V CDR1 and CDR2: KGHSH, LQKENI. The V and J ends lost 0 bases and 0 bases respectively, with 9 bases between them. CDR3 coding DNA: TGTGCCAGCTCACCACCGGGGTCGAGCTCCTACGAGCAGTACTTC. Protein sequence: CASSPPGSSSYEQYF. The entire variable domain, with the rest obtained from reference TRBV18 and TRBJ2-7, is as follows: NAGVMQNPRHLVRRRGQEARLRCSPMKGHSHVYWYRQLPEEGLKFMVYLQKENIIDESGMPKERFSAEFPKEGPSILRIQQVVRGDSAAYFCASSPPGSSSYEQYFGPGTRLTVT.

The chain couples TRBV9 to TRBJ2-4, with 8 bases that match TRBD2. The CDR3 is made up of 12 amino acids. V lost 7 bases and J lost 4; bases outside the gene matches: 1. Germline lookup yields CDR1 SGDLS and CDR2 YYNGEE. CDR3 coding DNA: TGTGCCAGCCCGGGGGGGAAAAACATTCAGTACTTC. As protein: CASPGGKNIQYF.

The chain couples TRBV30 to TRBJ1-5; D call uncertain. V lost 2 bases and J 0 bases, leaving 2 bases between the germline ends. The CDR3 has 12 amino acids. The germline CDR1 and CDR2 sequences are GTSNPN and SVGIG (reference sequence). CDR3 sequence (DNA): TGTGCCTGGAGTATTAGCAATCAGCCCCAGCATTTT. This sequence encodes CAWSISNQPQHF.

This chain joins TRBV29-1 and TRBJ2-5; maybe TRBD1 (5 bases). The CDR3 is 13 residues long. The germline V gene has CDR1 SQVTM and CDR2 ANQGSEA. V lost 5 bases, J lost 2 bases, and 12 bases lay in between. This CDR3 reads CSVPGAEQETQYF. The CDR3, as DNA: TGCAGCGTTCCTGGGGCGGAGCAAGAGACCCAGTACTTC.

The chain links TRBV5-1 to TRBJ2-3, with D perhaps TRBD1 (6 bases). The CDR3 has 15 residues. The germline V and J ends were trimmed by 2 bases and 4 bases, with 14 bases remaining between them. The germline V gene encodes CDR1 SGHRS and CDR2 YFSETQ. The CDR3 DNA sequence: TGCGCCAGCAGCTTTGGACAGCCAGGTTCAGATACGCAGTATTTT. Its translation: CASSFGQPGSDTQYF.

The chain is built from TRBV30 and TRBJ2-7, with 7 bases that match TRBD1. The CDR3 has 16 residues. The trim removed 1 base at V and 6 bases at J, leaving 15 bases unmatched. Germline V gives CDR1 GTSNPN, CDR2 SVGIG (reference sequence). CDR3: CAWSGDSPSPPPEQYF. The CDR3 bases are TGTGCCTGGAGTGGGGACAGTCCAAGTCCGCCCCCCGAGCAGTACTTC.

The gene calls are TRBV20-1 and TRBJ2-1; 7 bases map to TRBD1. This CDR3 is 11 amino acids long. The junction had 6 bases not matched to a gene; V was cut back by 6 bases and J by 10 bases. Germline values: CDR1 DFQATT, CDR2 SNEGSKA (reference sequence). CDR3 loop: CSAVDREEQFF. The CDR3 nucleotides read TGCAGTGCCGTAGACAGGGAAGAGCAGTTCTTC.

The chain employs TRBV7-9 and TRBJ1-1; D not certain. Per germline, CDR1 SEHNR and CDR2 FQNEAQ (reference sequence). V shed 3 bases and J shed 2 bases, with 10 bases lying between them. The CDR3 runs 14 residues. CDR3 sequence (DNA): TGTGCCAGCAGCTTTCCCGGACGCAACACTGAAGCTTTCTTT. It translates to CASSFPGRNTEAFF.

This clone is a singleton in its sample. This chain uses TRBV29-1 with TRBJ1-2; TRBD1 might be the D (6 bases). This CDR3 is built from 13 residues. Trimming cost V 4 bases and J 2 bases, with 11 bases left between them. Per the germline V gene, CDR1 is SQVTM and CDR2 is ANQGSEA. CDR3 in DNA: TGCAGCGTTGTGAACGGACAGAACTATGGCTACACCTTC. Its translation: CSVVNGQNYGYTF.

The chain employs TRBV5-1 and TRBJ1-2, with a possible D match to TRBD1 (6 bases). CDR1 and CDR2 (germline): SGHRS, YFSETQ. Trimming stripped 4 bases from V and 4 bases from J, with 8 bases between. This CDR3 is 12 amino acids long. CDR3 protein: CASSLDSYGYTF. CDR3 DNA: TGCGCCAGCAGCCTGGACAGCTATGGCTACACCTTC.

The chain has TRBV14 and TRBJ2-1; D gene unclear. The ends were cut back, 2 bases at V and 0 bases at J, with 8 bases in the middle. The V gene's germline CDR1 is SGHDN and CDR2 FVKESK. The CDR3 extends over 15 amino acids. CDR3: CASSQLSFSYNEQFF. Here the CDR3 DNA reads TGTGCCAGCAGCCAACTATCCTTCTCCTACAATGAGCAGTTCTTC.

This clone came up a few times. The junction shows a germline mismatch at one end, possibly a read error. The chain uses TRBV7-7 and TRBJ2-1; tentative D call: TRBD2 (6 bases). This CDR3 has 13 residues. The germline V gene encodes CDR1 SSHAT and CDR2 FNYEAQ (reference sequence). Written as DNA, the CDR3 is TGTGCTAGCAGCTTAGCCGGGGGTAATGAGCAGTTCTTC. It translates to CASSLAGGNEQFF. The complete variable domain, with remaining parts taken from reference TRBV7-7 and TRBJ2-1, reads GAGVSQSPRYKVTKRGQDVTLRCDPISSHATLYWYQQALGQGPEFLTYFNYEAQPDKSGLPSDRFSAERPEGSISTLTIQRTEQRDSAMYRCASSLAGGNEQFFGPGTRLTVL.

This chain joins TRBV12-5 and TRBJ1-1; D is perhaps TRBD1 (5 bases). The CDR3 contains 15 residues. V lost 6 bases, J lost 3 bases, and 17 bases lay in between. Per the germline V gene, CDR1 is LGHNT and CDR2 is FRNRAP. The CDR3 sequence is CASGSVRDGYTEAFF. The CDR3 DNA reads as TGTGCTAGTGGATCCGTCCGGGACGGATACACTGAAGCTTTCTTT.

The V gene is TRBV6-5, the J gene TRBJ2-4; 9 bases match TRBD2. This CDR3 spans 15 amino acids. The germline V gene encodes CDR1 MNHEY and CDR2 SVGAGI. V trimming: 6 bases; J trimming: 1 base; junction bases outside the gene matches: 4. The CDR3 nucleotides are TGTGCCAGCAGGCCAGGACTAGCGGCCAAAAACATTCAGTACTTC. This sequence encodes CASRPGLAAKNIQYF.